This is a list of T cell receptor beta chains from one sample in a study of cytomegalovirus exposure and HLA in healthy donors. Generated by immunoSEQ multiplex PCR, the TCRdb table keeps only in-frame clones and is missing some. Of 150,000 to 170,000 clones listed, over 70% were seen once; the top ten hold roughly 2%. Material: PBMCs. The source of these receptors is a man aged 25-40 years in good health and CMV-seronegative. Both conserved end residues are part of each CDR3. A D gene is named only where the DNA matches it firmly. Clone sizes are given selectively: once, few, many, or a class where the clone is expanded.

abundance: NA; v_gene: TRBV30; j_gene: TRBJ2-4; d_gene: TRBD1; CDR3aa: CAWSVGQGSQYF; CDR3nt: TGTGCCTGGAGTGTAGGACAGGGGTCTCAGTACTTC
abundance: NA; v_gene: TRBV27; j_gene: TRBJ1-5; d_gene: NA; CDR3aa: CASTIKTGPRMYQPQHF; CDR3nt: TGTGCCAGCACCATCAAAACAGGGCCCAGGATGTATCAGCCCCAGCATTTT
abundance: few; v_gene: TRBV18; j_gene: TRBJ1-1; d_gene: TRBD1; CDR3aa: CASSPPDRGDTEAFF; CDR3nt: TGTGCCAGCTCACCACCGGACAGGGGGGACACTGAAGCTTTCTTT
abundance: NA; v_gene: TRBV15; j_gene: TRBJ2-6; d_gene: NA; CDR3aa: CATSRKTGSGANVLTF; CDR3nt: TGTGCCACCAGCAGAAAGACAGGTTCTGGGGCCAACGTCCTGACTTTC
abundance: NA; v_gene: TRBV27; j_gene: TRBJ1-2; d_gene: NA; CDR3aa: CASSLYRTGLRGYTF; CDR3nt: TGTGCCAGCAGTTTGTATCGAACAGGGCTGCGTGGCTACACCTTC
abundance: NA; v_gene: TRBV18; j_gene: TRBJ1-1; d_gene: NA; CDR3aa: CASSPGRGMNTEAFF; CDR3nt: TGTGCCAGCTCTCCGGGGCGGGGCATGAACACTGAAGCTTTCTTT
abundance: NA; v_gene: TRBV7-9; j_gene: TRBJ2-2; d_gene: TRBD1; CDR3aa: CASEDRGGLFF; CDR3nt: TGTGCCAGCGAAGACAGGGGCGGGCTGTTTTTT
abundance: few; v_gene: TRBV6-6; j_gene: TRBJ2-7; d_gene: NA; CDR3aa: CASSYSVRWEQYF; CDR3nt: TGTGCCAGCAGTTACTCGGTGCGTTGGGAGCAGTACTTC
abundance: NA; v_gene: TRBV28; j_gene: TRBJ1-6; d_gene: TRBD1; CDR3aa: CASSSGQDSYNSPLHF; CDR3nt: TGTGCCAGCAGCTCGGGACAGGACTCCTATAATTCACCCCTCCACTTT
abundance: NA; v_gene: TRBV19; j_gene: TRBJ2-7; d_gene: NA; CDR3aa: CASSTPGAYEQYF; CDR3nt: TGTGCCAGTAGTACCCCGGGAGCCTACGAGCAGTACTTC
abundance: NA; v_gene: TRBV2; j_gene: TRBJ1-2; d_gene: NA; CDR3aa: CASSDQYGYTF; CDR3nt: TGTGCCAGCAGTGACCAATATGGCTACACCTTC
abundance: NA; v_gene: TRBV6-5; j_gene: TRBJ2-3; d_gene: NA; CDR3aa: CASSYSSGNTQYF; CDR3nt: TGTGCCAGCAGTTACTCGTCAGGAAATACGCAGTATTTT
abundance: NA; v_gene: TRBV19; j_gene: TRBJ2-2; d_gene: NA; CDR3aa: CASRSGGGRTGELFF; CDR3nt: TGTGCCAGTAGATCGGGCGGGGGCAGGACCGGGGAGCTGTTTTTT
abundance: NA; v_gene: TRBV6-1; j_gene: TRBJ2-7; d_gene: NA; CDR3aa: CASSPFPLYEQYF; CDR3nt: TGTGCCAGCTCCCCTTTCCCCCTCTACGAGCAGTACTTC
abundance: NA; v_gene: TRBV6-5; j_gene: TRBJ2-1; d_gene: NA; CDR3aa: CASSYEGGAGNEQFF; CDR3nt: TGTGCCAGCAGTTACGAAGGGGGCGCGGGGAATGAGCAGTTCTTC
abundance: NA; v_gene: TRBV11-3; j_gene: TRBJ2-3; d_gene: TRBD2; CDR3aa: CASSLGALAGGTDTQYF; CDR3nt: TGTGCCAGCAGCTTGGGGGCACTAGCGGGGGGGACAGATACGCAGTATTTT
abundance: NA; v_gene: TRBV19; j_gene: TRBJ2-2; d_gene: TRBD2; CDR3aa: CASSVGLAGDTGELFF; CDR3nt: TGTGCCAGTAGTGTAGGACTAGCGGGGGACACCGGGGAGCTGTTTTTT
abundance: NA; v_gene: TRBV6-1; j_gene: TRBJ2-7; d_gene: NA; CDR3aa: CASSERAAGDYEQYF; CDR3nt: TGTGCCAGCAGTGAAAGGGCCGCAGGGGACTACGAGCAGTACTTC
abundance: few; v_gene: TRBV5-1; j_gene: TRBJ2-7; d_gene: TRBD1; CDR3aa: CASSGTGSTYEQYF; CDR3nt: TGCGCCAGCAGTGGGACAGGGTCAACCTACGAGCAGTACTTC
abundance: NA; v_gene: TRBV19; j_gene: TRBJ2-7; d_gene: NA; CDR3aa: CASSELGTPWEQYF; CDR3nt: TGTGCCAGTAGTGAACTCGGGACACCTTGGGAGCAGTACTTC
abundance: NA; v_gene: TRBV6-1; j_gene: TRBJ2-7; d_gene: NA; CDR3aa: CASRDIYEQYF; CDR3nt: TGTGCCAGCAGGGACATCTACGAGCAGTACTTC
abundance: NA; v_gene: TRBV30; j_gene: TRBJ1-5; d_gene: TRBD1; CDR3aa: CAWSRDRGLSNQPQHF; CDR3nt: TGTGCCTGGAGTAGGGACAGGGGGCTTAGCAATCAGCCCCAGCATTTT
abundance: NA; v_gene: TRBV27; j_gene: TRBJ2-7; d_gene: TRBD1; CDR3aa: CASSLRGTGTYEQYF; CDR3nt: TGTGCCAGCAGTTTAAGAGGGACAGGAACCTACGAGCAGTACTTC
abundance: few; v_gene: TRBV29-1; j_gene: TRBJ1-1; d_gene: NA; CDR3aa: CSGTRNTEAFF; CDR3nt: TGCAGCGGAACGAGAAACACTGAAGCTTTCTTT
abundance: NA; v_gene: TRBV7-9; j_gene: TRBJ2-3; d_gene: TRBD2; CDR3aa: CASSLGLALLADTQYF; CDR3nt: TGTGCCAGCAGCCTCGGACTAGCCCTCTTAGCAGATACGCAGTATTTT
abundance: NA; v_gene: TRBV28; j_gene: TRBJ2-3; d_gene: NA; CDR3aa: CASSSVADTQYF; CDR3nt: TGTGCCAGCAGTTCCGTAGCAGATACGCAGTATTTT
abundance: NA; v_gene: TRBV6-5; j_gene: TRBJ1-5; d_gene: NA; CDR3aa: CASSYSQGLGQPQHF; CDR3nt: TGTGCCAGCAGTTACTCTCAGGGTCTGGGACAGCCCCAGCATTTT
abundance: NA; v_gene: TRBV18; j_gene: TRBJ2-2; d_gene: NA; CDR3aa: CASSPRAGELFF; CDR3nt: TGTGCCAGCTCACCCAGGGCCGGGGAGCTGTTTTTT
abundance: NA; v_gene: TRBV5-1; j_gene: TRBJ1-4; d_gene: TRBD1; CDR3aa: CASSWGQGKNEKLFF; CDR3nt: TGCGCCAGCAGCTGGGGACAGGGCAAGAATGAAAAACTGTTTTTT
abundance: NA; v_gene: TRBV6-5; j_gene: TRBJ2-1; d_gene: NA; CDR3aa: CASSPTASYNEQFF; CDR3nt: TGTGCCAGCAGTCCGACAGCCTCCTACAATGAGCAGTTCTTC
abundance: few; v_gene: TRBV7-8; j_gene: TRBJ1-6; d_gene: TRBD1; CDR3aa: CASSSQGGNSPLHF; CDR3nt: TGTGCCAGCAGCTCGCAGGGGGGTAATTCACCCCTCCACTTT
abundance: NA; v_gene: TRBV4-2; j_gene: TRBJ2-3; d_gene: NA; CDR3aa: CASSPRGAWEDTQYF; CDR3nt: TGTGCCAGCAGCCCCCGGGGGGCCTGGGAAGATACGCAGTATTTT
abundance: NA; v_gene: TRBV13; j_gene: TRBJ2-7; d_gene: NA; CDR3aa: CASSLGRSFRDYEQYF; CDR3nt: TGTGCCAGCAGCTTAGGCCGGTCTTTCAGGGACTACGAGCAGTACTTC
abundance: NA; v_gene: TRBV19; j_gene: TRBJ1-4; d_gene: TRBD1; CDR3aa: CASSFTGGLNEKLFF; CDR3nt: TGTGCCAGTAGTTTTACAGGGGGCCTTAATGAAAAACTGTTTTTT
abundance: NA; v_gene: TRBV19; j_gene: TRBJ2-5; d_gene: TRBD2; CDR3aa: CASSRKAGAMETQYF; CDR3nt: TGTGCCAGTAGTAGGAAAGCGGGGGCCATGGAGACCCAGTACTTC
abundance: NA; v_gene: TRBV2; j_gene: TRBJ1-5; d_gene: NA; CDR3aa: CASSEGGPQHF; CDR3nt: TGTGCCAGCAGTGAGGGGGGGCCCCAGCATTTT
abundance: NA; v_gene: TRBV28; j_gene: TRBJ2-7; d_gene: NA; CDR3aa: CASSTLGDGAYEQYF; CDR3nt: TGTGCCAGCAGTACTCTGGGCGACGGCGCCTACGAGCAGTACTTC
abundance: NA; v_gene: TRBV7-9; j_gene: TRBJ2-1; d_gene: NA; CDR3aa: CASSLPFGTSPRNEQFF; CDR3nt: TGTGCCAGCAGCTTACCCTTCGGGACATCCCCTCGGAATGAGCAGTTCTTC
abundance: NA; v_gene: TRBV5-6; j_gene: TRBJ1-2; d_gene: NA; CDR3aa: CASSWSGPGYTF; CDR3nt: TGTGCCAGCAGCTGGTCTGGGCCCGGCTACACCTTC
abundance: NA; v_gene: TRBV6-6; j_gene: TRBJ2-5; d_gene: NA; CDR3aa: CASSYSGSQETQYF; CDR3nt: TGTGCCAGCAGTTACTCGGGGAGCCAAGAGACCCAGTACTTC
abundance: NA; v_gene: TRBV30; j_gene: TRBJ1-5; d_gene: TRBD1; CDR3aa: CAWSPPGQGLLYQPQHF; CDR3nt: TGTGCCTGGAGTCCACCGGGACAGGGCCTTTTATATCAGCCCCAGCATTTT
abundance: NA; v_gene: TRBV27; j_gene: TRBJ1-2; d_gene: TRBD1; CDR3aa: CASSSASTGAYGYTF; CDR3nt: TGTGCCAGCAGTTCCGCCTCTACAGGGGCCTATGGCTACACCTTC
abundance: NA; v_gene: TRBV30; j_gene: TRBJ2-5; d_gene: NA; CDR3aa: CAWSPRGLRGETQYF; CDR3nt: TGTGCCTGGAGCCCCAGGGGCCTTAGGGGGGAGACCCAGTACTTC
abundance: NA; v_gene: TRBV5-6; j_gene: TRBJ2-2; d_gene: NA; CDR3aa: CASSRGTANTGELFF; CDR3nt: TGTGCCAGCAGCCGGGGGACAGCGAACACCGGGGAGCTGTTTTTT
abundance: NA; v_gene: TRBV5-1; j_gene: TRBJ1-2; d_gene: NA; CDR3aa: CASGKAGEEGYGYTF; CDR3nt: TGCGCCAGCGGAAAAGCGGGGGAGGAAGGCTATGGCTACACCTTC
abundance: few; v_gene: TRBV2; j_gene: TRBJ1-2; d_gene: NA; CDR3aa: CASSDGGPAF; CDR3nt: TGTGCCAGCAGTGACGGCGGCCCCGCCTTC
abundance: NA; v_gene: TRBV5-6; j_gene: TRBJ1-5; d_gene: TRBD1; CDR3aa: CASSSYRGGNQPQHF; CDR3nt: TGTGCCAGCAGCTCCTACAGGGGTGGCAATCAGCCCCAGCATTTT
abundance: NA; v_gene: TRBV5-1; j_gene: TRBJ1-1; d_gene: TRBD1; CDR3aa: CASSSTDRGGTEAFF; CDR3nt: TGCGCCAGCAGTTCGACGGACAGGGGAGGGACTGAAGCTTTCTTT
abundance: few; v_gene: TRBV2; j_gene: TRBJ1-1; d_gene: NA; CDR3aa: CASGGQNTEAFF; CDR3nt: TGTGCCAGCGGGGGCCAGAACACTGAAGCTTTCTTT